The following is a T cell receptor (beta chain) sequence with its context. As yet, its antigen is unknown. This record belongs to a study of OX40 agonist ivuxolimab in advanced cancers. This table comes from immunoSEQ multiplex PCR, and its TCRdb copy is limited to in-frame clones, with some not included. The table has some 20,000 clones, 80% to 90% seen once. Study-wide results and limits: In the 0.1-3.0 mg/kg groups, partial responders showed among the lowest expansion.

The CDR3 runs 15 residues. The germline CDR1 and CDR2 sequences are MNHEY and SMNVEV (reference sequence). Deletions cut 5 bases from V and 6 bases from J, with 16 bases between. This rearrangement joins TRBV27 to TRBJ1-4; no clear D gene. Material: CD4+ or CD8+ T cells sorted from blood, obtained in a trial of the OX40 agonist ivuxolimab. The TCR comes from an adult with an advanced solid tumor such as melanoma, head and neck, liver or kidney cancer. This CDR3 is CASSPRARYYEKLFF. In DNA, the CDR3 is TGTGCCAGCAGTCCCCGGGCGAGGTATTATGAAAAACTGTTTTTT.